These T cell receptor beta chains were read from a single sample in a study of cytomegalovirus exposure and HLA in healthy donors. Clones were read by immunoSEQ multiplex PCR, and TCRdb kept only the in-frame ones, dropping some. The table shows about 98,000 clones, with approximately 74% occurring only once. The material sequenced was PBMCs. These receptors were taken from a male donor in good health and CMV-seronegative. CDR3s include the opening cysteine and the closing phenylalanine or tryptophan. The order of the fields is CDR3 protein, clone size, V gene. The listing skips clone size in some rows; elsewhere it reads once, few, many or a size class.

CASSLSENSPLHF,.,TRBV9
CASSTWLAGYDNEQFF,.,TRBV5-1
CATLPSGSKREQYF,.,TRBV19
CASSLTGFYSDTQYF,.,TRBV6-1
CASSHYEQYF,.,TRBV27
CASSKVQGAEAFF,once,TRBV19
CASRDVVGAEYF,.,TRBV6-1
CASSLGQSYNSPLHF,.,TRBV7-2
CAWSGVPGSSYEQYF,.,TRBV30
CASSLFTRDTQYF,.,TRBV7-3